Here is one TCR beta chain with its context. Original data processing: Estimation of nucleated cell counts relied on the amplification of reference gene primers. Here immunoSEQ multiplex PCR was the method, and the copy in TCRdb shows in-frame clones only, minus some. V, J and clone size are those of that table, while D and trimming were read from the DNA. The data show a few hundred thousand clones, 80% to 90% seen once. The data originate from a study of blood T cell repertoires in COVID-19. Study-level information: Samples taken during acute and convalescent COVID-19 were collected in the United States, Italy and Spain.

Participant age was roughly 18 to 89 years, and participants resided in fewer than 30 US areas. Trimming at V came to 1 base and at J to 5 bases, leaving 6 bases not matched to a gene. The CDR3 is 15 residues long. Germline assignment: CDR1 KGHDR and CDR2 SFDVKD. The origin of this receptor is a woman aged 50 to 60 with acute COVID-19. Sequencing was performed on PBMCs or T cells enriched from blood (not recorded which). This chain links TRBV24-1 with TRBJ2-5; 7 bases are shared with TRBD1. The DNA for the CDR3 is TGTGCCACCAGTGATTTTACAAGGGGGCGGGAGACCCAGTACTTC. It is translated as CATSDFTRGRETQYF.